This is a list of T cell receptor beta chains from one sample in a study of cytomegalovirus exposure and HLA in healthy donors. TCRdb's copy holds only in-frame clones and misses some; the assay was immunoSEQ multiplex PCR. This table holds about 130,000 clones, around 70% found once. The sequenced material came from PBMCs. These receptors originate from a man in his forties in good health and CMV-seropositive. Each CDR3 is given with its conserved first and last residue. A D gene is named only where the DNA matches it firmly. Clone size is given for some rows only: seen once, a few or many times, or a class if the clone is expanded.

-,TRBD1,TRBJ1-5,TRBV5-4,TGTGCCAGCAGTGTGCAGGGGGATCAGCCCCAGCATTTT,CASSVQGDQPQHF
-,TRBD1,TRBJ1-5,TRBV19,TGTGCCAGTAGTACCGGACAGGGGGCCGGCAATCAGCCCCAGCATTTT,CASSTGQGAGNQPQHF
-,TRBD1,TRBJ1-1,TRBV7-9,TGTGCCAGCAGCTCCGACAGGGCTAGGACTGAAGCTTTCTTT,CASSSDRARTEAFF
-,-,TRBJ2-1,TRBV5-1,TGCGCCAGCAGCCGTGGGACTCCCACCTTTGAGAATGAGCAGTTCTTC,CASSRGTPTFENEQFF
-,TRBD2,TRBJ2-2,TRBV5-4,TGTGCCAGCAGCTTGAGGCTAGCGGACACCGGGGAGCTGTTTTTT,CASSLRLADTGELFF
-,TRBD1,TRBJ1-1,TRBV4-2,TGTGCCAGCAGCCAAGGGACAGGGCAGGGCACTGAAGCTTTCTTT,CASSQGTGQGTEAFF
-,TRBD2,TRBJ2-5,TRBV7-2,TGTGCCAGCAGCGGGGGGGGAGAGACCCAGTACTTC,CASSGGGETQYF
-,-,TRBJ2-5,TRBV28,TGTGCCAGCAGTCCCTCAGAGACCCAGTACTTC,CASSPSETQYF
-,-,TRBJ2-2,TRBV27,TGTGCCAGCAGTTTTAAGAGCACCGGGGAGCTGTTTTTT,CASSFKSTGELFF
-,-,TRBJ2-7,TRBV28,TGTGCCAGCAGTTTAGAAAGGTTGGGGCAGCCCTACGAGCAGTACTTC,CASSLERLGQPYEQYF
-,-,TRBJ2-5,TRBV27,TGTGCCAGCAGTTTAAGCCCCAACCAAGAGACCCAGTACTTC,CASSLSPNQETQYF
-,TRBD1,TRBJ1-5,TRBV2,TGTGCCAGCAGTCCGAGACAGGGTGGTGGCAATCAGCCCCAGCATTTT,CASSPRQGGGNQPQHF
-,TRBD1,TRBJ2-3,TRBV14,TGTGCCAGCAGCCACCGGGACAGGGGAACAGATACGCAGTATTTT,CASSHRDRGTDTQYF
-,-,TRBJ1-4,TRBV7-9,TGTGCCAGCAGCTCCGGGACAGAAAAACTGTTTTTT,CASSSGTEKLFF
-,-,TRBJ2-1,TRBV15,TGTGCCACCAGCAGGGAAGGACTGGACTCCTACAATGAGCAGTTCTTC,CATSREGLDSYNEQFF
-,-,TRBJ1-2,TRBV5-4,TGTGCCAGCAGCCTGGACAGCAACTATGGCTACACCTTC,CASSLDSNYGYTF
once,TRBD2,TRBJ2-1,TRBV27,TGTGCCAGCAGTTTCCGTACTAGCGGGGGCCATGTTGGGCAGTTCTTC,CASSFRTSGGHVGQFF
-,-,TRBJ1-2,TRBV6-5,TGTGCCAGCAGTTACAGGGCAGGGAATGGCTACACCTTC,CASSYRAGNGYTF
few,-,TRBJ1-5,TRBV6-6,TGTGCCAGCACCTCGGAGCGGGGTCCACGGCCCCAGCATTTT,CASTSERGPRPQHF
-,-,TRBJ2-1,TRBV5-6,TGTGCCAGCAGTTCAGGGAATGAGCAGTTCTTC,CASSSGNEQFF
few,-,TRBJ1-3,TRBV6-5,TGTGCCAGCAGTCTCAGGGGCTCTGGAAACACCATATATTTT,CASSLRGSGNTIYF
-,TRBD2,TRBJ2-7,TRBV29-1,TGCAGCATTTTAGCGGGAGTCTCCTACGAGCAGTACTTC,CSILAGVSYEQYF
-,-,TRBJ2-5,TRBV6-5,TGTGCCAGCACTCGGGAGACGGCCCAGTACTTC,CASTRETAQYF
-,-,TRBJ1-2,TRBV7-6,TGTGCCAGCAGCTCTGACCTCGGACAGTCCGGCTACACCTTC,CASSSDLGQSGYTF
-,TRBD2,TRBJ2-3,TRBV2,TGTGCCAGCAGATTTAAGGCGGGAGGGCCCCAGCGCACAGATACGCAGTATTTT,CASRFKAGGPQRTDTQYF
-,-,TRBJ2-4,TRBV5-1,TGCGCCAGCAGCCCGGGGGTCACCAAAAACATTCAGTACTTC,CASSPGVTKNIQYF
-,TRBD1,TRBJ1-6,TRBV2,TGTGCCAGCAGAGGGACAGAGGACTCACCCCTCCACTTT,CASRGTEDSPLHF
few,-,TRBJ1-3,TRBV19,TGTGCCAGTAAAGTCGGTCCACCCGGAAACACCATATATTTT,CASKVGPPGNTIYF
-,-,TRBJ2-3,TRBV5-1,TGCGCCAGCAGCCCAATGGAGGGCACAGATACGCAGTATTTT,CASSPMEGTDTQYF
-,TRBD1,TRBJ1-5,TRBV2,TGTGCCAGCAGGGGACAGGGCTATCAGCCCCAGCATTTT,CASRGQGYQPQHF
-,TRBD2,TRBJ2-2,TRBV10-1,TGCGCCAGCCCGGGACTAGCGGGGAGGGGGATCGGGGAGCTGTTTTTT,CASPGLAGRGIGELFF
few,-,TRBJ1-1,TRBV6-1,TGTGCCACCATGACAGGTCCGCAGAACACTGAAGCTTTCTTT,CATMTGPQNTEAFF
-,TRBD1,TRBJ1-2,TRBV5-1,TGCGCCAGCAGCTCCTCGGGACAGGGGGCAAGAGGTGGCTACACCTTC,CASSSSGQGARGGYTF
few,-,TRBJ1-1,TRBV2,TGTGCCAGCAGTTTCAGGGGAACTGAAGCTTTCTTT,CASSFRGTEAFF
once,-,TRBJ1-1,TRBV5-1,TGCGCCAGCAGCTTGTCGCCAGGGGACACTGAAGCTTTCTTT,CASSLSPGDTEAFF
-,-,TRBJ1-2,TRBV28,TGTGCCAGCAGTTTCGAGAGGAACTATGGCTACACCTTC,CASSFERNYGYTF
-,-,TRBJ2-7,TRBV5-5,TGTGCCAGCAGCTTGGCTCCAGTGTACGAGCAGTACTTC,CASSLAPVYEQYF
-,TRBD2,TRBJ2-1,TRBV27,TGTGCCAGCAGTTTTCTAGCGGGAGGAAACAATGAGCAGTTCTTC,CASSFLAGGNNEQFF
-,TRBD1,TRBJ1-2,TRBV7-9,TGTGCCAGCAGCTTGGGACAGTTCGGTGGCTACACCTTC,CASSLGQFGGYTF
-,-,TRBJ2-7,TRBV6-7,TGTGCCAGCAGTTACTCGTTAGCCGTTAGATATCCCTACGAGCAGTACTTC,CASSYSLAVRYPYEQYF
few,-,TRBJ1-1,TRBV28,TGTGCCAGCGTAAATGGGGCGTTGAACACTGAAGCTTTCTTT,CASVNGALNTEAFF
-,TRBD2,TRBJ2-7,TRBV11-2,TGTGCCAGCAGCTTAACTCTAGCGGGAGGGTCCTACGAGCAGTACTTC,CASSLTLAGGSYEQYF
-,TRBD1,TRBJ2-4,TRBV4-2,TGTGCCAGCAGCCAAGCCCTGGACAGGGGGACCCGAAACATTCAGTACTTC,CASSQALDRGTRNIQYF
-,TRBD1,TRBJ1-1,TRBV20-1,TGCAGGGGACAGGGGGGCACTGAAGCTTTCTTT,CRGQGGTEAFF
-,TRBD1,TRBJ1-2,TRBV7-2,TGTGCCAGCAGCGTACAGGGGGCGCGCGGCTACACCTTC,CASSVQGARGYTF
-,-,TRBJ2-7,TRBV15,TGTGCCACCAGCAGAGATTGGAGCGAGCAGTACTTC,CATSRDWSEQYF
-,-,TRBJ2-6,TRBV2,TGTGCCAGCGACAGTTTCTCTGGGGCCAACGTCCTGACTTTC,CASDSFSGANVLTF
-,-,TRBJ1-2,TRBV14,TGTGCCAGCAGCCAACAGGGGAACTATGGCTACACCTTC,CASSQQGNYGYTF
once,TRBD1,TRBJ1-2,TRBV19,TGTGCCAGTAGCCGGGACAGGACGTATGGCTACACCTTC,CASSRDRTYGYTF
once,-,TRBJ2-2,TRBV28,TGTGCCAGCACTTATACCGGGGAGCTGTTTTTT,CASTYTGELFF
once,TRBD1,TRBJ2-7,TRBV14,TGTGCCAGCAGCCTCGGGACAGGGGGGTTCTTTTACGGCGAGCAGTACTTC,CASSLGTGGFFYGEQYF